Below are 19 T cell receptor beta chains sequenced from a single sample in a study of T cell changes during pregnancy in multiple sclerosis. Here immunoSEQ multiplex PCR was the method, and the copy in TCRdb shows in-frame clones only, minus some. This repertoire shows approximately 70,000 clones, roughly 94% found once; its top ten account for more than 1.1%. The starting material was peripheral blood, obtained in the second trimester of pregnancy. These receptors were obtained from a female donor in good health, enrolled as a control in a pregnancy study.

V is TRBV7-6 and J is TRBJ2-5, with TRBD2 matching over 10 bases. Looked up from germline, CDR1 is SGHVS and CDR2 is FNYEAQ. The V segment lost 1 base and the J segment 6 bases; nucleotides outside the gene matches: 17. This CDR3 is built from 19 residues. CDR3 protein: CASSLGWSGRALGEKTQYF. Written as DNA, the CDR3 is TGTGCCAGCAGCTTAGGCTGGAGCGGGAGGGCTTTGGGAGAGAAGACCCAGTACTTC.

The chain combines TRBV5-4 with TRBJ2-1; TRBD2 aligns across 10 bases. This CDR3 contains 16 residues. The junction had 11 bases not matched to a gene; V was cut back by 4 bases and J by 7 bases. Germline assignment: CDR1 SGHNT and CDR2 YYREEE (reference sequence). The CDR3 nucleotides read TGTGCCAGCAGCCTCCCGGGAGCGGGGGGGCCAAATGAGCAGTTCTTC. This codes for CASSLPGAGGPNEQFF. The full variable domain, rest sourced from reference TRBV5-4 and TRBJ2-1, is ETGVTQSPTHLIKTRGQQVTLRCSSQSGHNTVSWYQQALGQGPQFIFQYYREEENGRGNFPPRFSGLQFPNYSSELNVNALELDDSALYLCASSLPGAGGPNEQFFGPGTRLTVL.

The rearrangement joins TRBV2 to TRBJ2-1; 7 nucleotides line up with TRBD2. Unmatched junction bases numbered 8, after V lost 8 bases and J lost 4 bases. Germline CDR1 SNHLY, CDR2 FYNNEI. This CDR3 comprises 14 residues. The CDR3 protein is CASLGREGYNEQFF. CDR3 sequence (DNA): TGTGCCAGCCTGGGCAGGGAGGGTTACAATGAGCAGTTCTTC.

CDR3 protein: CASSAASGNYEQYF. The CDR3 coding sequence is TGCGCCAGCAGCGCGGCTAGCGGGAACTACGAGCAGTACTTC. V and J are TRBV5-1 and TRBJ2-7; 9 nucleotides match TRBD2. This CDR3 region has 14 residues. Germline V lookup: CDR1 SGHRS, CDR2 YFSETQ. Trimming removed 4 bases from V and 3 bases from J; junction bases left unmatched: 5.

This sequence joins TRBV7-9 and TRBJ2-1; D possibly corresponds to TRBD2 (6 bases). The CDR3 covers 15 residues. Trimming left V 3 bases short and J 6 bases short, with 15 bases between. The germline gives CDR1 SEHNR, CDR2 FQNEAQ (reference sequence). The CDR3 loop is CASSFKGVGLNEQFF. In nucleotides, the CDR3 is TGTGCCAGCAGCTTCAAGGGCGTGGGACTCAATGAGCAGTTCTTC.

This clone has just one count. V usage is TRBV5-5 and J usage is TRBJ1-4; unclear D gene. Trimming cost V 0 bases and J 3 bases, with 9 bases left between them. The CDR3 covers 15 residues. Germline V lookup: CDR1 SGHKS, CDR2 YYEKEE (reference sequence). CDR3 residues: CASSLVGEANEKLFF. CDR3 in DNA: TGTGCCAGCAGCTTGGTTGGGGAGGCTAATGAAAAACTGTTTTTT.

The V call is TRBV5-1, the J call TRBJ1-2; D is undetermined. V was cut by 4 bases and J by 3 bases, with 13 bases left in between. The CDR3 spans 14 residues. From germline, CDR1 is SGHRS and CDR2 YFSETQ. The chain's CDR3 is CASSLELRDYGYTF. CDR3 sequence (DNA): TGCGCCAGCAGCCTAGAATTACGTGACTATGGCTACACCTTC.

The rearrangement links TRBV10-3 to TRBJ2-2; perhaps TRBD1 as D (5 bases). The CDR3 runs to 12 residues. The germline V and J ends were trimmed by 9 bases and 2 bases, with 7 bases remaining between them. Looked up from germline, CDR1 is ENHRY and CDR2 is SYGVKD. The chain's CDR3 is CAMQGNTGELFF. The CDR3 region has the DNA TGTGCCATGCAGGGTAACACCGGGGAGCTGTTTTTT.

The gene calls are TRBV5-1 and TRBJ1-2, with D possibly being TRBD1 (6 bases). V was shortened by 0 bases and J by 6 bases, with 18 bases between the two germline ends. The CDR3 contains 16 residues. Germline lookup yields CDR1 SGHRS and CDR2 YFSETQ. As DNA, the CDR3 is TGCGCCAGCAGCTTGGCCGTACCCGGGGGGCGGGATGGCTACACCTTC. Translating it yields CASSLAVPGGRDGYTF.

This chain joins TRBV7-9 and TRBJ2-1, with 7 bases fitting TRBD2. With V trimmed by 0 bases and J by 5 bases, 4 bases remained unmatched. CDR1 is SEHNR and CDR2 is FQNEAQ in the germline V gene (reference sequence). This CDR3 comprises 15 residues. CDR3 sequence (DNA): TGTGCCAGCAGCTTAGCGCGGGAGTACAACAATGAGCAGTTCTTC. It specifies CASSLAREYNNEQFF.

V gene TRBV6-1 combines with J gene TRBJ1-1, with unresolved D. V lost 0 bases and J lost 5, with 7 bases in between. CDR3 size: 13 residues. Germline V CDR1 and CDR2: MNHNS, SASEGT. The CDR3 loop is CASSEARETEAFF. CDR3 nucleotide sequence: TGTGCCAGCAGTGAAGCGCGGGAGACTGAAGCTTTCTTT.

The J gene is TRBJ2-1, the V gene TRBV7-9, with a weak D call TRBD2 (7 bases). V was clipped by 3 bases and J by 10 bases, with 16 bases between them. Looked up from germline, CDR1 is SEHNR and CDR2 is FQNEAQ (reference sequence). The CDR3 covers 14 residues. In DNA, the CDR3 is TGTGCCAGCAGCTTGGGGGCGGGAGCGGGGGAGCAGTTCTTC. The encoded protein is CASSLGAGAGEQFF.

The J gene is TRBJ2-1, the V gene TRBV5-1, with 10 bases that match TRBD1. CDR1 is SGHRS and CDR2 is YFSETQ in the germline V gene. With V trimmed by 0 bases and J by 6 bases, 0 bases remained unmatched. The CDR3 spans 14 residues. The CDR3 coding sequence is TGCGCCAGCAGCTTGGGACAGGGGGCCAATGAGCAGTTCTTC. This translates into CASSLGQGANEQFF.

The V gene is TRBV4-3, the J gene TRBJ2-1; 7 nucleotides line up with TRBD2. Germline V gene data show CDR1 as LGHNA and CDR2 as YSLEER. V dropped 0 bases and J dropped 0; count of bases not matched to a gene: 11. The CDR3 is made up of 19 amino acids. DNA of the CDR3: TGCGCCAGCAGCCAAGAAGCAGGACGGGAGGCCCTCTCCTACAATGAGCAGTTCTTC. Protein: CASSQEAGREALSYNEQFF.

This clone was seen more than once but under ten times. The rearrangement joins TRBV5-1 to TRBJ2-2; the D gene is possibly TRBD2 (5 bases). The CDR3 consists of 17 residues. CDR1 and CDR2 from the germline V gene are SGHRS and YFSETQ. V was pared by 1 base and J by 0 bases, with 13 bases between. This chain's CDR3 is CASSLNLASTNTGELFF. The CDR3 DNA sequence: TGCGCCAGCAGCTTGAACTTAGCGTCCACGAACACCGGGGAGCTGTTTTTT.

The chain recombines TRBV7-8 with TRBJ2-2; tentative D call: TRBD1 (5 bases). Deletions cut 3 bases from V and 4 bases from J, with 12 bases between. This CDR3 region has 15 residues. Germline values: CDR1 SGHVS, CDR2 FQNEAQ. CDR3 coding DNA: TGTGCCAGCAGCTTTACAGGTTTCATCACCGGGGAGCTGTTTTTT. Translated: CASSFTGFITGELFF. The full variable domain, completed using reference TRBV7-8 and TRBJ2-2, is GAGVSQSPRYKVAKRGQDVALRCDPISGHVSLFWYQQALGQGPEFLTYFQNEAQLDKSGLPSDRFFAERPEGSVSTLKIQRTQQEDSAVYLCASSFTGFITGELFFGEGSRLTVL.

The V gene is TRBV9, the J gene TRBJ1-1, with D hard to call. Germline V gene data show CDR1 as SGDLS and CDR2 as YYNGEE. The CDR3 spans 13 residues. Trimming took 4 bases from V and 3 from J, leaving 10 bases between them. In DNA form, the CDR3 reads TGTGCCAGCAGCCTCCAACCGGACACTGAAGCTTTCTTT. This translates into CASSLQPDTEAFF.

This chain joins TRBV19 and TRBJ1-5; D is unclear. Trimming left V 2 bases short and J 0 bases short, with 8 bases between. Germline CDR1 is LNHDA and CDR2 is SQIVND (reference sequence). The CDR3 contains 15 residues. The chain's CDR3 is CASSINGYSNQPQHF. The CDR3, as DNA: TGTGCCAGTAGTATAAACGGTTATAGCAATCAGCCCCAGCATTTT.

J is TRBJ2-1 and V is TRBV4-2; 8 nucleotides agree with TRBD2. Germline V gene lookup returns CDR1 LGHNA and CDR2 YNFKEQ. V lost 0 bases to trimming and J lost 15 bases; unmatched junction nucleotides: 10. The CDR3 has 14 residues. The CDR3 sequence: CASSQDTQRERLFF. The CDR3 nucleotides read TGTGCCAGCAGCCAAGATACTCAGCGGGAGAGGCTGTTCTTC.